A selection of T cell receptor beta chains follows, all from one sample in a study of T cell responses to AZD1222 COVID-19 vaccine. Here immunoSEQ multiplex PCR was the method, and the copy in TCRdb shows in-frame clones only, minus some. The repertoire consists of under 150,000 clones, with around 89% occurring once and the leading ten covering roughly 8.9%. The sequences come from peripheral blood, collected 28 days after the second AZD1222 dose. All receptors derive from an adult who received the AZD1222 COVID-19 vaccine. The CDR3 runs from the conserved cysteine through the conserved F or W. The D gene is left open where the match is weak.

v_call: TRBV5-1; j_call: TRBJ1-1; cdr3_length: 14; d_call: .; cdr3_aa: CASSLRSPNTEAFF
v_call: TRBV12-3/TRBV12-4; j_call: TRBJ2-1; cdr3_length: 12; d_call: .; cdr3_aa: CASSTIYNEQFF
v_call: TRBV19; j_call: TRBJ1-1; cdr3_length: 12; d_call: .; cdr3_aa: CASSIGPSEAFF
v_call: TRBV29-1; j_call: TRBJ2-7; cdr3_length: 11; d_call: TRBD1; cdr3_aa: CSVGTGAEQYF
v_call: TRBV10-3; j_call: TRBJ1-3; cdr3_length: 14; d_call: .; cdr3_aa: CAISEAASGNTIYF
v_call: TRBV19; j_call: TRBJ1-5; cdr3_length: 14; d_call: .; cdr3_aa: CASSYIGSNQPQHF
v_call: TRBV7-8; j_call: TRBJ2-1; cdr3_length: 13; d_call: .; cdr3_aa: CASSPSTGNEQFF
v_call: TRBV7-2; j_call: TRBJ2-5; cdr3_length: 14; d_call: TRBD1; cdr3_aa: CASSLPTGQETQYF
v_call: TRBV2; j_call: TRBJ2-7; cdr3_length: 13; d_call: .; cdr3_aa: CASSEDRAYEQYF
v_call: TRBV27; j_call: TRBJ1-2; cdr3_length: 14; d_call: .; cdr3_aa: CASSLRRDGYGYTF
v_call: TRBV29-1; j_call: TRBJ1-1; cdr3_length: 14; d_call: .; cdr3_aa: CSVMGRPMNTEAFF
v_call: TRBV11-2; j_call: .; cdr3_length: 14; d_call: .; cdr3_aa: CASSSPASGNTIYF
v_call: TRBV19; j_call: TRBJ1-3; cdr3_length: 16; d_call: .; cdr3_aa: CASSITTAGAGNTIYF
v_call: TRBV19; j_call: TRBJ1-3; cdr3_length: 17; d_call: .; cdr3_aa: CASSIDHGTSSGNTIYF
v_call: TRBV3-1/TRBV3-2; j_call: TRBJ1-2; cdr3_length: 12; d_call: .; cdr3_aa: CASSQADSTSTF
v_call: TRBV30; j_call: TRBJ1-5; cdr3_length: 13; d_call: .; cdr3_aa: CAWATGKEQPQHF
v_call: TRBV6-2/TRBV6-3; j_call: TRBJ1-5; cdr3_length: 12; d_call: .; cdr3_aa: CASSYRQQPQHF
v_call: TRBV12-3/TRBV12-4; j_call: TRBJ1-1; cdr3_length: 13; d_call: .; cdr3_aa: CASSSGPDREAFF
v_call: TRBV5-6; j_call: TRBJ1-1; cdr3_length: 14; d_call: .; cdr3_aa: CASSQDTRVSEAFF
v_call: TRBV19; j_call: TRBJ1-2; cdr3_length: 14; d_call: TRBD1; cdr3_aa: CASGRDRDNYGYTF
v_call: TRBV6-5; j_call: TRBJ1-2; cdr3_length: 15; d_call: .; cdr3_aa: CASRRPGALDYGYTF
v_call: TRBV7-6; j_call: TRBJ1-6; cdr3_length: 14; d_call: .; cdr3_aa: CASTTGRNNSPLHF
v_call: TRBV6-5; j_call: TRBJ1-5; cdr3_length: 11; d_call: .; cdr3_aa: CASRGSGAQHF
v_call: TRBV6-1; j_call: TRBJ1-5; cdr3_length: 17; d_call: .; cdr3_aa: CASSEAGQGTVNQPQHF
v_call: TRBV6-1; j_call: TRBJ1-2; cdr3_length: 16; d_call: .; cdr3_aa: CASSETRGASSYGYTF
v_call: TRBV4-1; j_call: TRBJ2-5; cdr3_length: 14; d_call: .; cdr3_aa: CASSLYTDGETQYF
v_call: TRBV5-5; j_call: TRBJ1-1; cdr3_length: 13; d_call: .; cdr3_aa: CASSSTVNTEAFF
v_call: TRBV18; j_call: TRBJ2-1; cdr3_length: 19; d_call: TRBD2; cdr3_aa: CASSPGLAGASFSYNEQFF
v_call: TRBV30; j_call: TRBJ1-5; cdr3_length: 14; d_call: TRBD1; cdr3_aa: CAWTPTGGSQPQHF
v_call: TRBV7-9; j_call: TRBJ1-3; cdr3_length: 12; d_call: .; cdr3_aa: CASHSNGDTIYF
v_call: TRBV18; j_call: TRBJ2-3; cdr3_length: 14; d_call: .; cdr3_aa: CASSPRGSTDTQYF
v_call: TRBV7-2; j_call: TRBJ1-2; cdr3_length: 14; d_call: TRBD1; cdr3_aa: CASSLTGEASGYTF
v_call: TRBV2; j_call: TRBJ1-2; cdr3_length: 13; d_call: .; cdr3_aa: CASSDDKEYGYTF
v_call: TRBV27; j_call: TRBJ1-2; cdr3_length: 13; d_call: .; cdr3_aa: CASSLGGNYGYTF
v_call: TRBV24-1; j_call: TRBJ2-2; cdr3_length: 16; d_call: TRBD1; cdr3_aa: CATSDFAGGSSGELFF
v_call: TRBV6-5; j_call: TRBJ1-4; cdr3_length: 13; d_call: .; cdr3_aa: CASSPTTNEKLFF
v_call: TRBV12-3/TRBV12-4; j_call: TRBJ2-1; cdr3_length: 10; d_call: .; cdr3_aa: CARPTNEQFF
v_call: TRBV2; j_call: TRBJ2-7; cdr3_length: 14; d_call: TRBD1; cdr3_aa: CASTVLRQGHEQYF
v_call: TRBV19; j_call: TRBJ1-5; cdr3_length: 15; d_call: TRBD1; cdr3_aa: CASTLGGGGYQPQHF
v_call: TRBV7-8; j_call: TRBJ2-7; cdr3_length: 17; d_call: .; cdr3_aa: CASSLRGAGDLSYEQYF
v_call: TRBV3-1/TRBV3-2; j_call: TRBJ1-2; cdr3_length: 17; d_call: .; cdr3_aa: CASSQATFRRSNYGYTF
v_call: TRBV3-1/TRBV3-2; j_call: TRBJ1-5; cdr3_length: 14; d_call: .; cdr3_aa: CASSQESSGRPQHF
v_call: TRBV7-2; j_call: TRBJ1-2; cdr3_length: 16; d_call: TRBD1; cdr3_aa: CASSLGRAQGEGGYTF
v_call: TRBV6-5; j_call: TRBJ2-1; cdr3_length: 15; d_call: TRBD2; cdr3_aa: CASSYVLAGRNEQFF
v_call: TRBV2; j_call: TRBJ2-7; cdr3_length: 15; d_call: TRBD1; cdr3_aa: CASSGGQGLGYEQYF
v_call: TRBV5-4; j_call: TRBJ1-3; cdr3_length: 15; d_call: .; cdr3_aa: CASSFGGIPGNTIYF
v_call: TRBV7-8; j_call: TRBJ2-5; cdr3_length: 13; d_call: .; cdr3_aa: CAGSRTLQETQYF
v_call: TRBV9; j_call: TRBJ1-5; cdr3_length: 14; d_call: .; cdr3_aa: CASSAGHLNQPQHF
v_call: TRBV10-1; j_call: TRBJ1-3; cdr3_length: 18; d_call: TRBD1; cdr3_aa: CANHLTTGRSHSGNTIYF
v_call: TRBV5-6; j_call: TRBJ1-3; cdr3_length: 15; d_call: .; cdr3_aa: CASSFRFSPGNTIYF
v_call: TRBV6-6; j_call: TRBJ2-7; cdr3_length: 13; d_call: .; cdr3_aa: CASSLTAADEQYF
v_call: TRBV6-5; j_call: TRBJ1-5; cdr3_length: 15; d_call: .; cdr3_aa: CASSEVGTDNQPQHF
v_call: TRBV7-2; j_call: TRBJ1-4; cdr3_length: 14; d_call: .; cdr3_aa: CASSLPGRQEKLFF
v_call: TRBV7-2; j_call: TRBJ1-2; cdr3_length: 12; d_call: .; cdr3_aa: CASSHADYGYTF
v_call: TRBV5-1; j_call: TRBJ1-1; cdr3_length: 14; d_call: .; cdr3_aa: CASSLYGENTEAFF
v_call: TRBV15; j_call: TRBJ2-1; cdr3_length: 15; d_call: TRBD2; cdr3_aa: CATSIRTSVGNEQFF
v_call: TRBV5-1; j_call: TRBJ1-1; cdr3_length: 14; d_call: .; cdr3_aa: CASSLEGMEDEAFF
v_call: TRBV18; j_call: TRBJ1-2; cdr3_length: 13; d_call: .; cdr3_aa: CASSQDINYGYTF